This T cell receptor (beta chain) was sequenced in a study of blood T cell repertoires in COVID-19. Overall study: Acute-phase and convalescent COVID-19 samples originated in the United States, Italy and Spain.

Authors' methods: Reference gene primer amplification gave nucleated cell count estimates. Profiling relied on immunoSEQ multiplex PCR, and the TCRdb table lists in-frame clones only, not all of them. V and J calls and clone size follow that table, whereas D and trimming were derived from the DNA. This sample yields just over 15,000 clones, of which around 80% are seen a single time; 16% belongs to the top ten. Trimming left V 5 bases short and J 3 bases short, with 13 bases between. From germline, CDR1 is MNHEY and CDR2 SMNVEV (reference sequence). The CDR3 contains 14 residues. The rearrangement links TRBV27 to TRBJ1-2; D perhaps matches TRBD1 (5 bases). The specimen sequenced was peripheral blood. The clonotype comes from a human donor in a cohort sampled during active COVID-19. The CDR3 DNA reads TGTGCCAGCAGTCCCCCGGGGGGTCACTATGGCTACACCTTC. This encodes CASSPPGGHYGYTF.